A selection of T cell receptor beta chains follows, all from one sample in a study of T-cell memory formation after mild COVID-19. MiXCR, run by TCRdb on the 5' RACE reads, gives a single entry per CDR3 protein. The sample holds under 250,000 distinct CDR3 sequences; 15% are singletons and the top ten take 2% to 2.5%. Specimen: PBMCs or a T cell subset sorted from them (not recorded which). These receptors came from an adult woman who had mild COVID-19 (a few samples of this study predate the infection). Cell type and time point are not known. The conserved cysteine and the conserved F or W are not part of the CDR3 here.

V,J,CDR3
TRBV7-9,TRBJ2-1,ASSHREFKTSGRNNEQF
TRBV12-2,TRBJ2-3,ASRRSRTSGRGGTDTQY
TRBV29-1,TRBJ1-1,SVDYLIGGTAF
TRBV4-1,TRBJ1-2,ASSPRGARQGHGYT
TRBV12-3/TRBV12-4,TRBJ2-7,ASSLMGGPFDEQY
TRBV20-1,TRBJ1-1,SARPSRGTGTEAF
TRBV5-1,TRBJ2-2,ASSLGIASSLLPGELF
TRBV12-3/TRBV12-4,TRBJ2-5,ASSPSGGEVQETQY
TRBV20-1,TRBJ1-4,SAHPSLRRKLF
TRBV7-9,TRBJ2-5,ASSLASGMVTQY
TRBV14,TRBJ1-6,ASSQVTGGNSPLH
TRBV6-5,TRBJ2-3,ASSQTSGRITDTQY
TRBV7-9,TRBJ2-5,ASSPSGSQETQY
TRBV12-3/TRBV12-4,TRBJ2-1,ASSFGYNEQF
TRBV19,TRBJ2-5,ASSIGSGLAQETQY
TRBV4-2,TRBJ1-5,ASSRLGQDRNQPQH
TRBV7-9,TRBJ1-2,ASSSGQGVGYGYT
TRBV27,TRBJ2-1,ASSSMGTAYNEQF
TRBV20-1,TRBJ1-3,SANRDGNTIY
TRBV7-8,TRBJ2-3,ASSPTSVSTDTQY
TRBV6-2/TRBV6-3,TRBJ2-7,ASSLTGRVTSYEQY
TRBV11-2,TRBJ2-2,ASSLDGPGELF
TRBV12-3/TRBV12-4,TRBJ1-6,ASIPNVGYNSPLH
TRBV12-3/TRBV12-4,TRBJ1-5,ASTVYSNQPQH
TRBV2,TRBJ2-6,ASRTGGGSGANVLT